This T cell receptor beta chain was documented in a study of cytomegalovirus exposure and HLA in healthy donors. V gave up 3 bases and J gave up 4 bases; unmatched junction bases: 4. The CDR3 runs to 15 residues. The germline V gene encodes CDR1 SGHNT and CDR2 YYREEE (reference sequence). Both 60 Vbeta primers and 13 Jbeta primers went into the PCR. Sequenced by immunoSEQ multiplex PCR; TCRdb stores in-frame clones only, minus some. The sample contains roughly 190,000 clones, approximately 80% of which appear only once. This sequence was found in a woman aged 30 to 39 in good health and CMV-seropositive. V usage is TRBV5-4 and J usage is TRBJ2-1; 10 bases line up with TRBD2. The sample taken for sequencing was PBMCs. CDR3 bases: TGTGCCAGCAGCTCGGTAGCGGGAGGATACAATGAGCAGTTCTTC. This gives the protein CASSSVAGGYNEQFF.